This T cell receptor (beta chain) was retrieved from a study of PD-1 and CTLA-4 blockade in melanoma. Profiling relied on immunoSEQ multiplex PCR, and the TCRdb table lists in-frame clones only, not all of them. Of about 21,000 clones in the sample, around 89% were seen once. V lost 6 bases and J lost 9; bases outside the gene matches: 8. CDR3 length: 12 amino acids. The germline gives CDR1 SQVTM, CDR2 ANQGSEA. The receptor comes from a human donor with melanoma. The genes are TRBV29-1 and TRBJ2-1; 7 bases match TRBD1. The source was CD8+ T cells from peripheral blood, collected before anti-PD-1 treatment. For the CDR3, the DNA is TGCAGCGTGGCTACAGGGGAGCGTGAGCAGTTCTTC. Protein: CSVATGEREQFF.